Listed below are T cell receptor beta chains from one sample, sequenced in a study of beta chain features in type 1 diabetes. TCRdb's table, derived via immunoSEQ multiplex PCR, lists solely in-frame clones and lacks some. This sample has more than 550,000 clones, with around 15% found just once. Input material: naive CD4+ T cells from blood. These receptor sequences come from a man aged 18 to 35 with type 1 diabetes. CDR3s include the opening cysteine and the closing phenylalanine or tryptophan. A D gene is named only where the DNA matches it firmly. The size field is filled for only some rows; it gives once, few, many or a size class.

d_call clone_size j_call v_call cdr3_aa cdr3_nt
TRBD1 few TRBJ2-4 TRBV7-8 CASSILPGQGARNIQYF TGTGCCAGCAGCATATTGCCGGGACAGGGGGCGCGGAACATTCAGTACTTC
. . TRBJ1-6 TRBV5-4 CASSLGGSGSPLHF TGTGCCAGCAGCTTGGGAGGGAGCGGATCACCCCTCCACTTT
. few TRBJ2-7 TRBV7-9 CASSLVGGIEQYF TGTGCCAGCAGCTTGGTCGGAGGGATCGAGCAGTACTTC
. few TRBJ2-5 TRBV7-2 CASSLSRHQETQYF TGTGCCAGCAGCTTATCGCGGCACCAAGAGACCCAGTACTTC
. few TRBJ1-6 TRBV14 CASSPASYNSPLHF TGTGCCAGCAGCCCCGCCAGCTATAATTCACCCCTCCACTTT
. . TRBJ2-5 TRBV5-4 CASSIGRTDSRTQYF TGTGCCAGCAGCATAGGAAGGACGGACAGTCGCACCCAGTACTTC
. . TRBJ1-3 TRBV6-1 CASSEEPRDGNTIYF TGTGCCAGCAGTGAAGAACCCCGTGATGGAAACACCATATATTTT
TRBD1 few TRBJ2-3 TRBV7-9 CASSLWGTDSTDTQYF TGTGCCAGCAGCTTGTGGGGGACAGACAGCACAGATACGCAGTATTTT
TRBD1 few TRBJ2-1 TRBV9 CASSPRGDRVGNEQFF TGTGCCAGCAGCCCCCGAGGGGACAGGGTCGGCAATGAGCAGTTCTTC
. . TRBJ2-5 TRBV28 CASSPGGYQETQYF TGTGCCAGCAGTCCAGGAGGGTACCAAGAGACCCAGTACTTC
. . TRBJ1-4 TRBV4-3 CASSQPRSEKLFF TGCGCCAGCAGCCAACCCAGGAGCGAAAAACTGTTTTTT
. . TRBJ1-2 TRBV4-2 CASSQADGEYGYTF TGTGCCAGCAGCCAAGCGGACGGGGAGTATGGCTACACCTTC
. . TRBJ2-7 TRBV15 CATSRDSGYEQYF TGTGCCACCAGCAGAGATTCTGGGTACGAGCAGTACTTC
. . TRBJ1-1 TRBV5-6 CASSRNLEAFF TGTGCCAGCTCCCGGAACCTTGAAGCTTTCTTT
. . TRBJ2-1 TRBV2 CASRTDRHNEQFF TGTGCCAGCAGGACTGACAGACACAATGAGCAGTTCTTC
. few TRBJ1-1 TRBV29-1 CSVGGGFIAFF TGCAGCGTTGGGGGAGGTTTTATCGCTTTCTTT
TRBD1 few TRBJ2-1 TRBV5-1 CASRQGQGIYNEQFF TGCGCCAGCAGGCAGGGACAGGGGATCTACAATGAGCAGTTCTTC
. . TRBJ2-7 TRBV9 CASSASFYEQYF TGTGCCAGCAGCGCCTCCTTCTACGAGCAGTACTTC
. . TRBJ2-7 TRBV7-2 CASSLSLAGYEQYF TGTGCCAGCAGCTTATCACTGGCCGGGTACGAGCAGTACTTC
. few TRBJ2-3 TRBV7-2 CASSLGGYGTDTQYF TGTGCCAGCAGCTTAGGCGGATATGGCACAGATACGCAGTATTTT
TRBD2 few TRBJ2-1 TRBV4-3 CASSQAWGGTSGNEQFF TGCGCCAGCAGCCAGGCTTGGGGGGGGACCTCCGGGAATGAGCAGTTCTTC
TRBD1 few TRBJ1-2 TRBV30 CAWSVRTGGIGYTF TGTGCCTGGAGTGTAAGGACAGGGGGCATTGGCTACACCTTC
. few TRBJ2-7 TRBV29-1 CSVGRQGSYEQYF TGCAGCGTTGGGAGGCAGGGTTCCTACGAGCAGTACTTC
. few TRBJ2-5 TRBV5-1 CASRGGAREPSETQYF TGCGCCAGCAGAGGTGGAGCGAGGGAGCCGAGTGAGACCCAGTACTTC
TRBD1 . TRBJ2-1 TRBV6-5 CASSSLTGAYNEQFF TGTGCCAGCAGTTCTTTGACAGGGGCGTACAATGAGCAGTTCTTC
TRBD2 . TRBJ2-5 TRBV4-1 CASSQDRAGGSTQETQYF TGCGCCAGCAGCCAAGATCGAGCGGGAGGGTCAACACAAGAGACCCAGTACTTC
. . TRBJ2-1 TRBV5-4 CASSSWAANEQFF TGTGCCAGCAGCTCCTGGGCCGCGAATGAGCAGTTCTTC
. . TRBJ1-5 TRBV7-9 CASSLGSAQPQHF TGTGCCAGCAGCTTAGGCTCAGCCCAGCCCCAGCATTTT
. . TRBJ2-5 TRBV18 CASSPPGLQETQYF TGTGCCAGCTCACCACCGGGACTCCAAGAGACCCAGTACTTC
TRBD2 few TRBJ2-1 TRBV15 CATSRGLAGTFGEQFF TGTGCCACCAGCCGCGGACTAGCGGGAACCTTCGGTGAGCAGTTCTTC
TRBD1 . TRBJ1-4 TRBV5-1 CASSQRDSKNEKLFF TGCGCCAGCAGCCAACGGGACAGCAAGAATGAAAAACTGTTTTTT
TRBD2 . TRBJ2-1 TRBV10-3 CAISPPGGNEQFF TGTGCCATCAGTCCCCCCGGGGGGAATGAGCAGTTCTTC
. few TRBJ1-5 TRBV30 CAWSVFLDGQPQHF TGTGCCTGGAGTGTATTTCTTGACGGGCAGCCCCAGCATTTT
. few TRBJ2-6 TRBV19 CASSIDPFASGANVLTF TGTGCCAGTAGTATAGATCCCTTCGCTTCTGGGGCCAACGTCCTGACTTTC
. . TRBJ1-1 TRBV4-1 CASSQEGGTEAFF TGCGCCAGCAGCCAAGAAGGCGGCACTGAAGCTTTCTTT
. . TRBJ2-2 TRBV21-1 CASTETGELFF TGTGCCAGCACGGAAACCGGGGAGCTGTTTTTT
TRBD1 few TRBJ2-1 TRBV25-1 CASRRTGRGQFF TGTGCCAGCAGAAGGACAGGGAGAGGACAGTTCTTC
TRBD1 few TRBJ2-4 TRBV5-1 CASSTGQGIAKNIQYF TGCGCCAGCAGCACTGGACAGGGGATAGCCAAAAACATTCAGTACTTC
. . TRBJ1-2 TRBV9 CASSVVTYNGYTF TGTGCCAGCAGCGTAGTGACTTACAATGGCTACACCTTC
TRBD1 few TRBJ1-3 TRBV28 CASSSPGQHGNTIYF TGTGCCAGCAGTTCTCCGGGACAGCATGGAAACACCATATATTTT
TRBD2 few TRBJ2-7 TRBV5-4 CASSSASGEYEQYF TGTGCCAGCAGCTCAGCTAGCGGGGAATACGAGCAGTACTTC
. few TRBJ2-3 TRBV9 CASSFQGTQLLEQYF TGTGCCAGCAGCTTCCAGGGGACCCAGCTCTTGGAGCAGTATTTT
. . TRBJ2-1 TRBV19 CASTFDISSYNEQFF TGTGCCAGTACCTTCGACATTAGCTCCTACAATGAGCAGTTCTTC
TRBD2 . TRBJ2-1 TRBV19 CASQPSGGSSYNEQFF TGTGCCAGCCAACCTAGCGGGGGAAGCTCCTACAATGAGCAGTTCTTC
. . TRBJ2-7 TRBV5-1 CASSLAGASGQYF TGCGCCAGCAGCTTGGCAGGCGCTTCCGGGCAGTACTTC
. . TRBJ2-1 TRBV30 CAWSSGTGNNEQFF TGTGCCTGGAGTTCAGGAACGGGGAACAATGAGCAGTTCTTC
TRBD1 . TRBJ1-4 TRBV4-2 CASSQPGTGYEKLFF TGTGCCAGCAGCCAACCCGGGACAGGGTACGAAAAACTGTTTTTT
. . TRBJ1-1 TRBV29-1 CSARQAFTEAFF TGCAGCGCAAGACAGGCCTTCACTGAAGCTTTCTTT
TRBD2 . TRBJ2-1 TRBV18 CASSLLARGGRRDNEQFF TGTGCCAGCTCCCTTCTGGCACGGGGGGGCCGTCGGGACAATGAGCAGTTCTTC
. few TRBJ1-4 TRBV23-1 CASSQPPRWREKLFF TGCGCCAGCAGTCAACCCCCCCGGTGGCGAGAAAAACTGTTTTTT
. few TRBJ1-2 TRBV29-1 CSVGLGGDGYTF TGCAGCGTTGGCCTAGGAGGGGATGGCTACACCTTC
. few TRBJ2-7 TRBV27 CASSNLGQLTAYEQYF TGTGCCAGCAGTAACCTCGGACAGCTAACGGCCTACGAGCAGTACTTC
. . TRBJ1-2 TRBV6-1 CASSSPWGYGYTF TGTGCCAGCAGTTCGCCTTGGGGCTATGGCTACACCTTC
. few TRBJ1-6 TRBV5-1 CASSPGEGYSPLHF TGCGCCAGCAGCCCGGGCGAGGGTTATTCACCCCTCCACTTT
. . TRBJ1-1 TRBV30 CAWSGWTAEAFF TGTGCCTGGAGTGGGTGGACAGCTGAAGCTTTCTTT